The text below deals with one T cell receptor (beta chain). The entry originates in a study of T cells in Graves' hyperthyroidism and ophthalmopathy. Authors of the study amplified TCR beta CDR3 regions from RNA transcripts. RT-PCR in the first round (using the HTBI primer set) targeted the TCR CDR3. TCRdb analysed the multiplex PCR reads with MiXCR anew, one entry per CDR3 protein. The table shows about 840,000 distinct CDR3 sequences, with roughly 37% occurring only once. Used for diagnoses were clinical symptoms, serum thyroxine and TRAb, thyroid ultrasound and orbital computed tomography. Approximately 9.3 ml of fresh peripheral blood supplied the PBMCs. The CDR3 spans 13 residues. In germline, CDR1 is DFQATT, CDR2 SNEGSKA (reference sequence). With 6 bases removed from V and 4 bases from J, the gap between germline ends came to 13 bases.

This clonotype originated in a man in his late teens or twenties with Graves' hyperthyroidism. The chain is built from TRBV20-1 and TRBJ1-5; D gene ambiguous. The material sequenced was blood. CDR3 sequence reads: CSAPLQGNQPQHF. CDR3 bases: TGCAGTGCCCCCCTTCAAGGGAATCAGCCCCAGCATTTT.